The entry that follows covers one T cell receptor beta chain sequence. Its specificity is unknown. At one boundary the junction diverges from the germline segment, which might be a read error. The length of the CDR3 is 13 residues. Per the germline V gene, CDR1 is SQVTM and CDR2 is ANQGSEA. MiXCR, applied by TCRdb to the 5' RACE reads, yields one record per CDR3 protein. This table has just over 60,000 distinct CDR3 sequences, almost 30% appearing once. The study, taken as a whole, reports: The TCR gene usage of tumor memory CD4+ T cells clustered together with blood and lymph node memory CD4+ cells and with lymph node naive CD4+ cells.

The clonotype comes from a female donor with breast cancer. V is TRBV29-1 and J is TRBJ1-1; D remains unclear. Sequencing used tumor-infiltrating naive CD4+ T cells sorted from the breast tumor. Subset in this sample: naive CD4+ T cells, CD4+CD45RA+CD25-. CDR3 nucleotides: TGCAGCGTTGGCAAGAGGATGAACATTGAAGCTTTCTTT. Its translation: CSVGKRMNIEAFF. Using reference TRBV29-1 and TRBJ1-1 for the parts outside the CDR3, the full variable domain is SAVISQKPSRDICQRGTSLTIQCQVDSQVTMMFWYRQQPGQSLTLIATANQGSEATYESGFVIDKFPISRPNLTFSTLTVSNMSPEDSSIYLCSVGKRMNIEAFFGQGTRLTVV.